Following are 13 T cell receptor beta chains from one sample sequenced in a study of cytomegalovirus exposure and HLA in healthy donors. In the PCR, 60 Vbeta and 13 Jbeta primers were used. Some clones are missing from TCRdb's copy, which holds only in-frame ones; the method was immunoSEQ multiplex PCR. The sample carries some 78,000 clones, approximately 74% recorded once. Sequencing was carried out using PBMCs. The receptor set was obtained from a man aged 35 to 55 in good health and CMV-seropositive.

This clone was picked up a small number of times. The chain carries TRBV5-6 and TRBJ1-1, with D maybe TRBD1 (6 bases). The V end lost 4 bases, the J end lost 9 bases, and 13 bases lay between the germline ends. Per germline, CDR1 SGHDT and CDR2 YYEEEE. The CDR3 totals 12 residues. As DNA, the CDR3 is TGTGCCAGCAGCGGGACACTCTCTCAAGCTTTCTTT. This encodes CASSGTLSQAFF.

This clone has only a few counts. At one of its ends the junction is not consistent with the germline gene, which may arise from a read error. The chain couples TRBV5-1 to TRBJ2-7; a weak D match, TRBD1 (5 bases). Germline V CDR1 and CDR2: SGHRS, YFSETQ. The CDR3 is 14 amino acids. This CDR3 is CAISFQGSAYEQYF. The DNA for the CDR3 is TGCGCCATCAGCTTTCAGGGATCGGCATACGAGCAGTACTTC.

This chain joins TRBV7-8 and TRBJ2-1, with 8 bases fitting TRBD2. CDR1 is SGHVS, CDR2 FQNEAQ, per germline. The CDR3 has 19 residues. J was trimmed by 7 bases and V by 5 bases; bases with no gene match: 22. The CDR3 loop is CASSRLTSGGVYKGNEQFF. The CDR3 region has the DNA TGTGCCAGCAGCCGGCTTACTAGCGGAGGGGTTTACAAGGGGAATGAGCAGTTCTTC.

The chain links TRBV9 to TRBJ1-6; D is possibly TRBD1 (6 bases). This CDR3 is 15 amino acids long. CDR1 and CDR2 (germline): SGDLS, YYNGEE. The ends were cut back, 0 bases at V and 6 bases at J, with 10 bases in the middle. CDR3 region: CASSVASRGNSPLHF. As DNA, the CDR3 is TGTGCCAGCAGCGTAGCCAGCAGGGGTAATTCACCCCTCCACTTT.

This clone was counted a few times. J is TRBJ1-3 and V is TRBV5-6; D unclear. The ends were cut back, 0 bases at V and 0 bases at J, with 13 bases in the middle. The CDR3 is made up of 17 amino acids. Germline loops: CDR1 SGHDT, CDR2 YYEEEE. CDR3 residues: CASSLGGLSYSGNTIYF. In DNA form, the CDR3 reads TGTGCCAGCAGCTTGGGAGGTCTCAGTTACTCTGGAAACACCATATATTTT.

This clone was seen once. The V call is TRBV9, the J call TRBJ2-7; 9 nucleotides line up with TRBD2. V dropped 0 bases and J dropped 3; count of bases not matched to a gene: 7. Germline V CDR1 and CDR2: SGDLS, YYNGEE. The CDR3 is made up of 16 amino acids. CDR3 residues: CASSVGLVAGDYEQYF. CDR3 sequence (DNA): TGTGCCAGCAGCGTAGGATTGGTAGCGGGAGACTACGAGCAGTACTTC.

V and J are TRBV6-6 and TRBJ2-7; 7 positions match TRBD1. Per germline, CDR1 MNHNY and CDR2 SVGAGI (reference sequence). The CDR3 has 12 amino acids. J gave up 6 bases and V 6 bases, and 5 bases lay outside the gene matches. CDR3 sequence: CASSSRGLEQYF. The CDR3 nucleotides read TGTGCCAGCAGCTCTAGGGGGCTCGAGCAGTACTTC.

The CDR3 spells CASRGTGSSYEQYF. CDR3 in DNA: TGTGCCAGTAGGGGGACAGGGAGCTCCTACGAGCAGTACTTC. The chain carries TRBV19 and TRBJ2-7; 9 bases align to TRBD1. The CDR3 has 14 amino acids. V trimming: 6 bases; J trimming: 0 bases; junction bases outside the gene matches: 3. CDR1 LNHDA and CDR2 SQIVND come from the germline V gene (reference sequence).

The chain recombines TRBV5-4 with TRBJ1-1; 7 bases are a match to TRBD1. V trimming: 5 bases; J trimming: 0 bases; junction bases outside the gene matches: 7. Germline CDR1 SGHNT, CDR2 YYREEE (reference sequence). This CDR3 comprises 15 residues. The DNA for the CDR3 is TGTGCCAGCAGTCCCGGGACAGCGTTGAACACTGAAGCTTTCTTT. It encodes CASSPGTALNTEAFF.

The V gene is TRBV15, the J gene TRBJ1-4; D gene unclear. The CDR3 runs 13 residues. Germline lookup yields CDR1 LNHNV and CDR2 YYDKDF (reference sequence). Trimming removed 0 bases at V and 8 bases at J, with 7 bases between. CDR3 sequence (DNA): TGTGCCACCAGCAGAGATTTCAGGGAAAAACTGTTTTTT. Protein sequence: CATSRDFREKLFF.

The chain employs TRBV9 and TRBJ2-7; weak D call: TRBD1 (5 bases). CDR1 and CDR2 (germline): SGDLS, YYNGEE. Trimming cost V 1 base and J 1 base, with 9 bases left between them. CDR3 length equals 14 residues. The CDR3 region has the DNA TGTGCCAGCAGCGTACAGGGTGGATCCTACGAGCAGTACTTC. Translating it yields CASSVQGGSYEQYF.

In DNA form, the CDR3 reads TGTGCCAGCTCACCGACAATCGATAATTCACCCCTCCACTTT. Protein: CASSPTIDNSPLHF. This chain uses TRBV18 with TRBJ1-6; D not certain. V lost 3 bases to trimming and J lost 5 bases, with 8 bases between them. The germline gives CDR1 KGHSH, CDR2 LQKENI. The CDR3 runs 14 residues.

The rearrangement uses TRBV27 and TRBJ1-2; D may be TRBD1 (5 bases). Germline assignment: CDR1 MNHEY and CDR2 SMNVEV (reference sequence). V lost 3 bases and J 6 bases, leaving 8 bases between the germline ends. The CDR3 is made up of 12 amino acids. The chain's CDR3 is CASSFLGDGYTF. CDR3 in DNA: TGTGCCAGCAGTTTCTTAGGGGATGGCTACACCTTC.